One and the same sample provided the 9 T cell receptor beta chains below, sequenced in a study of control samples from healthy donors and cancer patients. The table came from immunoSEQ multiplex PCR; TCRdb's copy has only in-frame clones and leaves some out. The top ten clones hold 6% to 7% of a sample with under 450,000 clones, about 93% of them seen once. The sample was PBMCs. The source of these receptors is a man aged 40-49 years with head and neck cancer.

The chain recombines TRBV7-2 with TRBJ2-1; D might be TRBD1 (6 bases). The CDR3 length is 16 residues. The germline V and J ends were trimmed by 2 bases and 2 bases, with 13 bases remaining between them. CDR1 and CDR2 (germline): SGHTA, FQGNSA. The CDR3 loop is CASSLTSTGPYNEQFF. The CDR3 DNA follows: TGTGCCAGCAGCTTAACGTCGACAGGCCCCTACAATGAGCAGTTCTTC.

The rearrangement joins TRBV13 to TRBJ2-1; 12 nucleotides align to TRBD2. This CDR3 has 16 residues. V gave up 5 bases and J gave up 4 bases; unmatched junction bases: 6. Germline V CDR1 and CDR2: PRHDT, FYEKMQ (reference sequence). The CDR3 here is CASSQGLAGIYNEQFF. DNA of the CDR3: TGTGCCAGCAGCCAAGGACTAGCGGGGATTTACAATGAGCAGTTCTTC.

CDR3 sequence: CASRDLAGNTGELFF. The CDR3 DNA sequence: TGTGCCAGCAGGGACCTAGCGGGGAACACCGGGGAGCTGTTTTTT. The rearrangement links TRBV6-5 to TRBJ2-2; 8 nucleotides match TRBD2. Losses at the gene ends were 6 bases for V and 1 base for J; bases not matched to a gene: 4. Germline V CDR1 and CDR2: MNHEY, SVGAGI. The CDR3 is made up of 15 amino acids.

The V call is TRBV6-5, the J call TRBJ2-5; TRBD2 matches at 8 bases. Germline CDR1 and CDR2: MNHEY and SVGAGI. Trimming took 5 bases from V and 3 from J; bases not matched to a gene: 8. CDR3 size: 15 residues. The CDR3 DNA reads TGTGCCAGCAGTAGAGCGGGAGCTTACAAAGAGACCCAGTACTTC. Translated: CASSRAGAYKETQYF.

As DNA, the CDR3 is TGTGCCAGCAGCGTCGGTCCGAATAAGGCCAAAAACATTCAGTACTTC. Its protein is CASSVGPNKAKNIQYF. This chain links TRBV9 with TRBJ2-4; D not resolved. Deletions cut 2 bases from V and 1 base from J, with 13 bases between. CDR1 and CDR2 from the germline V gene are SGDLS and YYNGEE. CDR3 length: 16 amino acids.

CDR3 coding DNA: TGTGCCAGCAGCCAAGCTAGAGTGAACACTGAAGCTTTCTTT. It is translated as CASSQARVNTEAFF. The V and J genes are TRBV3-1 (or the pseudogene TRBV3-2) and TRBJ1-1, with no clear D. Germline-derived CDR1 and CDR2 are LGHDT and YNNKEL (reference sequence). The CDR3 is 14 residues long. V lost 1 base, J lost 0 bases, and 6 bases lay in between.

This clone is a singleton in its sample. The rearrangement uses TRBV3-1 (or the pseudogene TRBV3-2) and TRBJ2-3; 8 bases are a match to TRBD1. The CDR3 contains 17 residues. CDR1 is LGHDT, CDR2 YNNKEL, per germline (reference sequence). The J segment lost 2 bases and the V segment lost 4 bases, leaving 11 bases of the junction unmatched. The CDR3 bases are TGTGCCAGCAGCCCGGAATCAGGACAGGGCCTCACAGATACGCAGTATTTT. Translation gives CASSPESGQGLTDTQYF.

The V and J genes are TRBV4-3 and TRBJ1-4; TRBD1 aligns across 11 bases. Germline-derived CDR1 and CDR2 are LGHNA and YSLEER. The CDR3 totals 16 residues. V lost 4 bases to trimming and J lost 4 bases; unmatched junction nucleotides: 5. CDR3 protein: CASSLGDRGNNEKLFF. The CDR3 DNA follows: TGCGCCAGCAGCCTTGGGGACAGGGGGAATAATGAAAAACTGTTTTTT.

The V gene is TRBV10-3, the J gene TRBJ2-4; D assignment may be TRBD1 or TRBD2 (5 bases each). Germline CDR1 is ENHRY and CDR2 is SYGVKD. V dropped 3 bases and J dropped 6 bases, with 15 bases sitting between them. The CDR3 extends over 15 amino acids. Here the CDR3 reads CAISDRDGELNIQYF. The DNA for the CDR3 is TGTGCCATCAGTGATCGGGACGGGGAATTAAACATTCAGTACTTC.